This T cell receptor beta chain emerged from a study of tumor-infiltrating lymphocytes in primary liver carcinoma. The overall study: Patients' primary liver carcinoma was surgically resected. Each of the growths was stage T1-T3 N0M0, extending roughly 4.2 to 11 cm across. Study outcomes and limitations: It was tumor-adjacent and tumor-blood pairs that overlapped less than tumor region pairs did.

Germline DNA was also extracted, and blood RNA derived from unsorted whole blood. From 500 ng of total RNA, TCR beta-specific cDNA was reverse-transcribed using a constant-region primer. Employing slightly modified ARM-PCR, three nested multiplex PCR rounds were run, and these gave rise to the TCR beta libraries. Investigators reported that the first two PCR rounds, at 9 to 11 cycles each, used TRBV1-TRBV30 forward primers with a C-beta reverse primer. TCRdb itself ran the multiplex PCR reads through MiXCR, one entry per CDR3 protein. The repertoire holds approximately 330,000 distinct CDR3 sequences, with around three fifths as singletons. The V gene's germline CDR1 is MNHNY and CDR2 SVGAGI (reference sequence). This CDR3 is built from 13 residues. Worth noting for this clonotype: Its antigen is unknown. Relative to the germline gene, one junction end is altered; a read error may explain this.

Material: peripheral blood. This chain joins TRBV6-6 and TRBJ2-5; the match to TRBD1 covers 7 bases. The receptor's source is a man aged 35-49 years with primary liver carcinoma and hepatitis B virus infection. This CDR3 reads CANSYWQGETPYF. CDR3 coding DNA: TGTGCCAACAGTTACTGGCAGGGGGAGACCCCGTACTTC.